Listed below are T cell receptor beta chains from one sample, sequenced in a study of cytomegalovirus exposure and HLA in healthy donors. Assay: immunoSEQ multiplex PCR; the TCRdb copy retains only in-frame clones and omits some. This sample has 60,000 to 85,000 clones, with roughly four fifths found just once. Specimen: PBMCs. Receptors originate from a male donor in good health and CMV-seropositive. Both conserved end residues are part of each CDR3. The order of the fields is V gene, D gene, clone size, J gene, CDR3 DNA, CDR3 protein. The D gene is left open where the match is weak. Rows may omit the clone size; those that give it use once, few, many or a size class.

V gene: TRBV6-1; D gene: TRBD1; clone size: -; J gene: TRBJ1-2; CDR3 DNA: TGTGCCAGCAGTGTCTCTCCGGGACAGGACTATGGCTACACCTTC; CDR3 protein: CASSVSPGQDYGYTF
V gene: TRBV4-1; D gene: TRBD2; clone size: -; J gene: TRBJ2-5; CDR3 DNA: TGCGCCAGCAGCCAGCCTAGCGGGGGGGCCGTAAAGACCCAGTACTTC; CDR3 protein: CASSQPSGGAVKTQYF
V gene: TRBV7-9; D gene: TRBD2; clone size: -; J gene: TRBJ2-1; CDR3 DNA: TGTTCCAGCAGCTTACTAGCGGCCCACAATGAGCAGTTCTTC; CDR3 protein: CSSSLLAAHNEQFF
V gene: TRBV10-3; D gene: -; clone size: -; J gene: TRBJ2-7; CDR3 DNA: TGTGCCATCAGTGAGGGGGGGACCTTTCTAGGCGAGCAGTACTTC; CDR3 protein: CAISEGGTFLGEQYF
V gene: TRBV6-5; D gene: -; clone size: -; J gene: TRBJ2-3; CDR3 DNA: TGTGCCAGCAGCAGGGATACGCAGTATTTT; CDR3 protein: CASSRDTQYF
V gene: TRBV7-9; D gene: TRBD2; clone size: -; J gene: TRBJ2-1; CDR3 DNA: TGTGCCAGCAGCGCGCCTCTAGCGGGGGAGGAGGATGAGCAGTTCTTC; CDR3 protein: CASSAPLAGEEDEQFF
V gene: TRBV28; D gene: TRBD2; clone size: -; J gene: TRBJ2-7; CDR3 DNA: TGTGCCAGCAGTACGACTAGCGGATTCAGGCAGTACTTC; CDR3 protein: CASSTTSGFRQYF
V gene: TRBV7-4; D gene: -; clone size: -; J gene: TRBJ2-7; CDR3 DNA: TGTGCCAGCAGCTTAGCGGTTGGACTGTCCTACGAGCAGTACTTC; CDR3 protein: CASSLAVGLSYEQYF
V gene: TRBV25-1; D gene: TRBD1; clone size: -; J gene: TRBJ2-7; CDR3 DNA: TGTGCCAGCAGTGAGCCCGGGACAGTAGCCTACGAGCAGTACTTC; CDR3 protein: CASSEPGTVAYEQYF
V gene: TRBV19; D gene: TRBD2; clone size: -; J gene: TRBJ2-7; CDR3 DNA: TGTGCCAGTAGTATCGGGACTAGCGAAACCTACGAGCAGTACTTC; CDR3 protein: CASSIGTSETYEQYF
V gene: TRBV6-6; D gene: -; clone size: -; J gene: TRBJ1-6; CDR3 DNA: TGTGCCAGCAATCAGGATGGTAATTCACCCCTCCACTTT; CDR3 protein: CASNQDGNSPLHF
V gene: TRBV19; D gene: -; clone size: -; J gene: TRBJ1-2; CDR3 DNA: TGTGCCAGTAAGAAGTTTCCGGACAGAGGGGATGGCTACACCTTC; CDR3 protein: CASKKFPDRGDGYTF
V gene: TRBV4-1; D gene: TRBD2; clone size: -; J gene: TRBJ2-3; CDR3 DNA: TGCGCCAGCAGCCAAGATAGGGCTAGCGGGTCATCAGATACGCAGTATTTT; CDR3 protein: CASSQDRASGSSDTQYF
V gene: TRBV9; D gene: TRBD2; clone size: -; J gene: TRBJ2-3; CDR3 DNA: TGTGCCAGCAGCGTAATGTCTAGCGGGAGTCTTACGCAGTATTTT; CDR3 protein: CASSVMSSGSLTQYF
V gene: TRBV4-2; D gene: -; clone size: -; J gene: TRBJ1-2; CDR3 DNA: TGTGCCAGCAGCCAAGAACTGGCAGGGCGAGCTAACTATGGCTACACCTTC; CDR3 protein: CASSQELAGRANYGYTF
V gene: TRBV10-3; D gene: -; clone size: -; J gene: TRBJ1-2; CDR3 DNA: TGTGCCATCAGCCCGGACAGTAACTATGGCTACACCTTC; CDR3 protein: CAISPDSNYGYTF
V gene: TRBV5-1; D gene: TRBD1; clone size: once; J gene: TRBJ2-7; CDR3 DNA: TGCGCCAGCAGCTTGGGGGACAGCAACTACGAGCAGTACTTC; CDR3 protein: CASSLGDSNYEQYF
V gene: TRBV29-1; D gene: TRBD2; clone size: few; J gene: TRBJ2-1; CDR3 DNA: TGCAGCGTGGGGGGACTAGCGGGAGGCACCTACAATGAGCAGTTCTTC; CDR3 protein: CSVGGLAGGTYNEQFF
V gene: TRBV7-2; D gene: -; clone size: -; J gene: TRBJ2-7; CDR3 DNA: TGTGCCAGCAGCTTAGAGGGGGAAAGGTACGAGCAGTACTTC; CDR3 protein: CASSLEGERYEQYF
V gene: TRBV19; D gene: TRBD2; clone size: -; J gene: TRBJ2-1; CDR3 DNA: TGTGCCAGTAGTTTGGTAGCGGGAGCAAATCCCAATGAGCAGTTCTTC; CDR3 protein: CASSLVAGANPNEQFF